Given below is one T cell receptor beta chain in context. As handled by the study authors: Counts of nucleated cells, estimated from reference gene primer amplification, were obtained. Libraries were prepared by immunoSEQ multiplex PCR; TCRdb keeps only in-frame clonotypes and omits some of them. Clone size and the V and J calls come from that table; the DNA yielded D and trimming. The sample lists some 220,000 clones; 70% to 90% were seen once. The sample comes from a study of blood T cell repertoires in COVID-19. Study-level background: COVID-19 samples from acute and convalescent phases originated in the United States, Italy and Spain.

The clonotype was recovered from a woman aged 40-49 years with acute COVID-19. Specimen: PBMCs or T cells enriched from blood (not recorded which).

CDR3 sequence (DNA): TGCGCCAGCAGCTTAACAGGGACCTTGCCGGGCACAGATACGCAGTATTTT. It encodes CASSLTGTLPGTDTQYF. This sequence joins TRBV5-1 and TRBJ2-3, with D possibly being TRBD1 (6 bases). Germline CDR1 and CDR2: SGHRS and YFSETQ. Between the trimmed V and J ends, which lost 2 bases and 1 base, there was a span of 17 bases. This CDR3 spans 17 amino acids. Full variable domain (remainder filled in from reference TRBV5-1 and TRBJ2-3): KAGVTQTPRYLIKTRGQQVTLSCSPISGHRSVSWYQQTPGQGLQFLFEYFSETQRNKGNFPGRFSGRQFSNSRSEMNVSTLELGDSALYLCASSLTGTLPGTDTQYFGPGTRLTVL.